What follows are 10 T cell receptor beta chains derived from one specimen sequenced in a study of blood T cell repertoires in COVID-19. Clones were sequenced by immunoSEQ multiplex PCR, and TCRdb holds only the in-frame ones, with some missing. This table holds more than 300,000 clones, about nine tenths found once. Sequenced input: PBMCs or T cells enriched from blood (not recorded which). Receptors originate from a woman aged 18-29 years who had recovered from COVID-19.

V usage is TRBV3-1 (or the pseudogene TRBV3-2) and J usage is TRBJ1-5; D gene unclear. This CDR3 has 15 residues. Germline V gives CDR1 LGHDT, CDR2 YNNKEL (reference sequence). V shed 1 base and J shed 0 bases, with 7 bases lying between them. DNA of the CDR3: TGTGCCAGCAGCCAAGCCGGTTATAGCAATCAGCCCCAGCATTTT. Translation: CASSQAGYSNQPQHF.

The V call is TRBV11-3, the J call TRBJ2-1; a possible D gene is TRBD2 (6 bases). Germline V gene lookup returns CDR1 SGHNT and CDR2 YENEEA. Trimming stripped 4 bases from V and 7 bases from J, with 11 bases between. This CDR3 is 13 amino acids long. CDR3 protein: CASSWDLENEQFF. The CDR3 nucleotides are TGTGCCAGCAGCTGGGACTTAGAGAATGAGCAGTTCTTC. The entire variable domain, with the rest obtained from reference TRBV11-3 and TRBJ2-1, is as follows: EAGVVQSPRYKIIEKKQPVAFWCNPISGHNTLYWYLQNLGQGPELLIRYENEEAVDDSQLPKDRFSAERLKGVDSTLKIQPAELGDSAVYLCASSWDLENEQFFGPGTRLTVL.

The J gene is TRBJ2-7, the V gene TRBV2; the D gene is possibly TRBD1 (5 bases). V was shortened by 6 bases and J by 5 bases, with 8 bases between the two germline ends. Germline-derived CDR1 and CDR2 are SNHLY and FYNNEI. The CDR3 consists of 11 residues. The CDR3 loop is CASRAGNEQYF. For the CDR3, the DNA is TGTGCCAGCAGGGCAGGGAACGAGCAGTACTTC. The full variable domain, completed using reference TRBV2 and TRBJ2-7, is EPEVTQTPSHQVTQMGQEVILRCVPISNHLYFYWYRQILGQKVEFLVSFYNNEISEKSEIFDDQFSVERPDGSNFTLKIRSTKLEDSAMYFCASRAGNEQYFGPGTRLTVT.

The J gene is TRBJ1-3, the V gene TRBV28, with a tentative D call TRBD1 (6 bases). The length of the CDR3 is 15 residues. Germline V gene sequence: CDR1 MDHEN, CDR2 SYDVKM. V lost 9 bases, J lost 2 bases, and 17 bases lay in between. The CDR3, as DNA: TGTGCCAGTCGGGCCAACAGGGACCCTGGAAACACCATATATTTT. This translates into CASRANRDPGNTIYF.

The V and J genes are TRBV3-1 (or the pseudogene TRBV3-2) and TRBJ1-6; D is perhaps TRBD1 (6 bases). This CDR3 is 18 amino acids long. V dropped 1 base and J dropped 5 bases, with 18 bases sitting between them. Looked up from germline, CDR1 is LGHDT and CDR2 is YNNKEL (reference sequence). CDR3 region: CASSQGLSQGPNNSPLHF. The DNA of the CDR3 is TGTGCCAGCAGCCAAGGCCTGTCACAGGGACCTAATAATTCACCCCTCCACTTT.

In the case of this clone: One end of the junction fails to match germline, which may point to a read error. The rearrangement links TRBV28 to TRBJ1-1; D perhaps matches TRBD1 (6 bases). Per the germline V gene, CDR1 is MDHEN and CDR2 is SYDVKM. The length of the CDR3 is 14 residues. DNA of the CDR3: TGTGCCAGCAGCCGTACTACAGGGAACTCTGAAGCTTTCTTT. Amino acid sequence: CASSRTTGNSEAFF.

This chain connects TRBV5-1 to TRBJ2-5; TRBD2 agrees at 10 bases. The CDR3 runs to 16 residues. Germline lookup yields CDR1 SGHRS and CDR2 YFSETQ. Trimming at V came to 4 bases and at J to 3 bases, leaving 9 bases not matched to a gene. The CDR3 reads CASSGVAGGGEETQYF. CDR3 DNA: TGCGCCAGCAGCGGGGTAGCGGGGGGTGGAGAAGAGACCCAGTACTTC.

This chain connects TRBV6-5 to TRBJ2-7; D is uncertain. Trimming removed 5 bases from V and 1 base from J, with 15 bases in between. There are 15 residues in the CDR3. Looked up from germline, CDR1 is MNHEY and CDR2 is SVGAGI. The CDR3 nucleotides read TGTGCCAGCAGTCCCTCCCCAGCGACGTCCTACGAGCAGTACTTC. This codes for CASSPSPATSYEQYF.

This chain uses TRBV19 with TRBJ1-2; no firm D call. The V gene lost 4 bases and the J gene lost 8 bases, with 17 bases spanning the gap. The CDR3 loop spans 14 amino acids. Germline CDR1 reads LNHDA; CDR2 reads SQIVND (reference sequence). The CDR3, as DNA: TGTGCCAGTAGTAGTTCGGATGGGCTCTTGGGCTACACCTTC. Translating it yields CASSSSDGLLGYTF.

The gene calls are TRBV2 and TRBJ1-2; 7 nucleotides match TRBD1. The CDR3 runs to 13 residues. Trimming cost V 7 bases and J 8 bases; bases outside gene matches: 10. The germline gives CDR1 SNHLY, CDR2 FYNNEI. CDR3 protein: CASTSQGVDGYTF. CDR3 sequence (DNA): TGTGCCAGCACATCGCAGGGGGTTGACGGCTACACCTTC.